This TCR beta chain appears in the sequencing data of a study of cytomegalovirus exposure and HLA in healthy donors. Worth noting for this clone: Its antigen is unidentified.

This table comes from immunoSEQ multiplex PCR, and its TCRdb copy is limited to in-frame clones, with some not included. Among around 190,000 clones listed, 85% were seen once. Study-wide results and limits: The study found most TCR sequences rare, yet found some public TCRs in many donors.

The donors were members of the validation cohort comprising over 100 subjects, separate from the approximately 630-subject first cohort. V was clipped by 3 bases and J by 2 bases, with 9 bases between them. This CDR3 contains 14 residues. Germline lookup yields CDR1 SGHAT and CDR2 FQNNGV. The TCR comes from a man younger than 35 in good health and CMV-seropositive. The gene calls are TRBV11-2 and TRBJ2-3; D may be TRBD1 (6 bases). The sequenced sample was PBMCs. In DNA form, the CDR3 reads TGTGCCAGCAGCTTGACAGGTTTCACAGATACGCAGTATTTT. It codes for CASSLTGFTDTQYF.